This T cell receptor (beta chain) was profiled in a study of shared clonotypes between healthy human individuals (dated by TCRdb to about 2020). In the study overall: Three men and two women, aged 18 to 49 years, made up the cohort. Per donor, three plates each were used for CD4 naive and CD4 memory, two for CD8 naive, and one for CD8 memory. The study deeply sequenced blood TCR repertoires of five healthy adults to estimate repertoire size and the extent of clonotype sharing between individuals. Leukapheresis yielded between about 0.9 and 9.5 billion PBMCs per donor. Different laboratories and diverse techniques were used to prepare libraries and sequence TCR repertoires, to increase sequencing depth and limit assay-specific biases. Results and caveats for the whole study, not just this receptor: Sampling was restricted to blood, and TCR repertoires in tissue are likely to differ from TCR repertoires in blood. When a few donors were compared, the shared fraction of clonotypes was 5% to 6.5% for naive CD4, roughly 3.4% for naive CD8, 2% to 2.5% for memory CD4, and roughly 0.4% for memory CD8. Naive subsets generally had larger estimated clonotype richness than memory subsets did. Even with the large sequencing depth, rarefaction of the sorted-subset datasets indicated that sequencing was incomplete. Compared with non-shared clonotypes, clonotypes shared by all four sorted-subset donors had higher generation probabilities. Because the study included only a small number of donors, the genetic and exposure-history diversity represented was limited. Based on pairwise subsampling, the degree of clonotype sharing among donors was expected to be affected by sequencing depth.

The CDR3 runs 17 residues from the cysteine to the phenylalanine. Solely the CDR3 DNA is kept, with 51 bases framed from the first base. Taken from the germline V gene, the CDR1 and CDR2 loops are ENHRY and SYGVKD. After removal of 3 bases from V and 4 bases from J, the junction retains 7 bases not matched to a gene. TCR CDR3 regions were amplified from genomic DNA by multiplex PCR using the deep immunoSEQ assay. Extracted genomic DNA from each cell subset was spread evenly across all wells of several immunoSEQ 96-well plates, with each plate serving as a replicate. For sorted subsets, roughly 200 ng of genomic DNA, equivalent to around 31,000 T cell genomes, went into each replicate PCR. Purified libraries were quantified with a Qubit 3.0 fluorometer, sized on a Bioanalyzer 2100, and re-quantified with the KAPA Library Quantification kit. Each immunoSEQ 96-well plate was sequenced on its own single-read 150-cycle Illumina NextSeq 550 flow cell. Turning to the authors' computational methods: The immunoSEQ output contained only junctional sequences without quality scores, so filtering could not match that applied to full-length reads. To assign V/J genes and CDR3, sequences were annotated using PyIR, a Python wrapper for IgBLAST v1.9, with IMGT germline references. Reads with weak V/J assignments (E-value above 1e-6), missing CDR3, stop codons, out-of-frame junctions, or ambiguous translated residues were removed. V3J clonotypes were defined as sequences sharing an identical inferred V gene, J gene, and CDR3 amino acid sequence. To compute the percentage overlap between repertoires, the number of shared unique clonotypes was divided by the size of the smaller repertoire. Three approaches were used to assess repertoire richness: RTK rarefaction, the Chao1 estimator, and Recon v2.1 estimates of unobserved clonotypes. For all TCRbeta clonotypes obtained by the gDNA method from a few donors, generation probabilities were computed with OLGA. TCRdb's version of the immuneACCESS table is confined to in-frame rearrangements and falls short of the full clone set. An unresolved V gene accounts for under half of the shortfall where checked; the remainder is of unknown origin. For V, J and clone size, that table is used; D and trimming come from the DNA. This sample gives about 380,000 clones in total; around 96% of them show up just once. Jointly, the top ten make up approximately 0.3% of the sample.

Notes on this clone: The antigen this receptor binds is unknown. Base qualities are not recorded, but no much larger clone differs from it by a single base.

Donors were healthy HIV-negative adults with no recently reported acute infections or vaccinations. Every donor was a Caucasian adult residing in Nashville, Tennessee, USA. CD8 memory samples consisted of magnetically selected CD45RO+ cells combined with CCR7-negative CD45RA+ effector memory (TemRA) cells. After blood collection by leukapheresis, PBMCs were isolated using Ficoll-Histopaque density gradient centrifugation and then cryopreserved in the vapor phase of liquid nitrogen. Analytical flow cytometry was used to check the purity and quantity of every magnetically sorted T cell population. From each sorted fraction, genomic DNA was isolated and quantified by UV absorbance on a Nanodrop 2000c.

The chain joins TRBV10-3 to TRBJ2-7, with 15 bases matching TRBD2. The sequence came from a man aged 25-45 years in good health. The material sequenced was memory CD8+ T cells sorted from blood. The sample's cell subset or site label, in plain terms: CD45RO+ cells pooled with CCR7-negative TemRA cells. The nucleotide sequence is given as TGTGCCATCAGTGATCCCTCTGGGACTAGCGGGAGGTACGAGCAGTACTTC. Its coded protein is CAISDPSGTSGRYEQYF.